These 30 T cell receptor beta chains share one sample of origin, sequenced in a study of T-cell reconstitution after alpha-beta-depleted transplantation in children. Unique molecular identifiers were incorporated during preparation of the TCRbeta library. TCRdb re-derived calls from the PCR reads in MiXCR, one entry per CDR3 protein. This sample carries some 300,000 distinct CDR3 sequences, about 9.4% of them seen once, and the ten largest clones take about 2.3%. The specimen comprised PBMCs from the stem cell graft donor, sampled from the stem cell graft. These receptors were obtained from a human donor who donated a stem cell graft to a child with acute lymphoblastic leukemia.

V is TRBV5-1 and J is TRBJ1-1, with D unclear. The CDR3 runs to 15 residues. Trimming cost V 0 bases and J 7 bases, with 16 bases left between them. CDR1 and CDR2 from the germline V gene are SGHRS and YFSETQ. The CDR3 sequence is CASSLVIGGGSEAFF. The CDR3 nucleotides read TGCGCCAGCAGCTTGGTTATAGGCGGAGGTAGTGAAGCTTTCTTT. The whole variable domain, remainder taken from reference TRBV5-1 and TRBJ1-1, is KAGVTQTPRYLIKTRGQQVTLSCSPISGHRSVSWYQQTPGQGLQFLFEYFSETQRNKGNFPGRFSGRQFSNSRSEMNVSTLELGDSALYLCASSLVIGGGSEAFFGQGTRLTVV.

This clonotype was observed a few times. This chain uses TRBV7-9 with TRBJ2-3; D is ambiguous. Germline CDR1 reads SEHNR; CDR2 reads FQNEAQ (reference sequence). Trimming cost V 3 bases and J 4 bases, with 8 bases left between them. The CDR3 has 13 residues. The CDR3 DNA reads as TGTGCCAGCAGCTTTCCCTCCGCAGATACGCAGTATTTT. Its protein product is CASSFPSADTQYF.

This clonotype was seen only a few times. The chain carries TRBV6-5 and TRBJ2-2; perhaps TRBD1 as D (6 bases). The CDR3 is made up of 15 amino acids. Per germline, CDR1 MNHEY and CDR2 SVGAGI. V lost 2 bases to trimming and J lost 4 bases, with 11 bases between them. CDR3 residues: CASSYAGQLTGELFF. The CDR3, as DNA: TGTGCCAGCAGTTACGCAGGACAGCTCACCGGGGAGCTGTTTTTT.

This clonotype was picked up a small number of times. The V call is TRBV6-2 or TRBV6-3, the J call TRBJ2-5; TRBD2 agrees at 10 bases. Trimming took 3 bases from V and 7 from J; bases not matched to a gene: 8. This CDR3 is 15 amino acids long. Germline lookup yields CDR1 MNHEY and CDR2 SVGEGT. The CDR3 DNA is TGTGCCAGCAGTTATCGGCTAGCGGGAGATGCGACCCAGTACTTC. As protein: CASSYRLAGDATQYF.

The table lists this clonotype with a few counts. The gene calls are TRBV5-1 and TRBJ1-2; D is uncertain. Germline CDR1 is SGHRS and CDR2 is YFSETQ. The V gene lost 2 bases and the J gene lost 3 bases, with 14 bases spanning the gap. The CDR3 is made up of 15 amino acids. Here the CDR3 reads CASSFFPGLYYGYTF. The CDR3 DNA follows: TGCGCCAGCAGCTTTTTCCCGGGCCTTTACTATGGCTACACCTTC.

CDR3 DNA sequence: TGCAGTGCTCGACTAGCGGGAGTCCAAGAGACCCAGTACTTC. This sequence encodes CSARLAGVQETQYF. This chain joins TRBV20-1 and TRBJ2-5; TRBD2 agrees at 12 bases. In germline, CDR1 is DFQATT, CDR2 SNEGSKA (reference sequence). This CDR3 spans 14 amino acids. J lost 1 base, V lost 5 bases, and 2 bases had no gene match.

This clonotype was counted a few times. The CDR3 bases are TGTGCCAGCAGCTGGGGACAGGGGAATGGCTACACCTTC. It specifies CASSWGQGNGYTF. The chain employs TRBV7-2 and TRBJ1-2, with 10 bases fitting TRBD1. The CDR3 spans 13 residues. V lost 4 bases to trimming and J lost 6 bases; unmatched junction nucleotides: 2. Germline CDR1 SGHTA, CDR2 FQGNSA.

This clonotype came up many times. The V gene is TRBV27, the J gene TRBJ2-1; D is perhaps TRBD2 (6 bases). Germline V lookup: CDR1 MNHEY, CDR2 SMNVEV (reference sequence). This CDR3 is 17 amino acids long. Trimming stripped 5 bases from V and 0 bases from J, with 17 bases between. CDR3 residues: CASSPRGGAPSYNEQFF. CDR3 nucleotide sequence: TGTGCCAGCAGTCCTAGAGGAGGGGCTCCCTCCTACAATGAGCAGTTCTTC.

This clonotype was seen a few times. The chain combines TRBV6-4 with TRBJ2-6; 16 bases map to TRBD2. The ends lost 10 bases at V and 2 bases at J; junction bases unmatched: 2. CDR1 is MRHNA and CDR2 is SNTAGT in the germline V gene. CDR3 length equals 16 residues. The chain's CDR3 is CAKGTSGRAGANVLTF. Here the CDR3 DNA reads TGTGCCAAAGGGACTAGCGGGAGGGCTGGGGCCAACGTCCTGACTTTC.

This clonotype has just a few counts. This chain uses TRBV11-2 with TRBJ2-7, with TRBD1 as a possible D gene (7 bases). V shed 2 bases and J shed 6 bases, with 11 bases lying between them. CDR1 and CDR2 from the germline V gene are SGHAT and FQNNGV. The CDR3 sequence is 13 residues long. The CDR3 here is CASSLSQGGEQYF. CDR3 sequence (DNA): TGTGCCAGCAGCTTAAGTCAGGGGGGCGAGCAGTACTTC.

This chain connects TRBV5-1 to TRBJ2-1; TRBD1 matches at 7 bases. V trimming: 7 bases; J trimming: 1 base; junction bases outside the gene matches: 5. The germline CDR1 and CDR2 sequences are SGHRS and YFSETQ. There are 14 residues in the CDR3. This chain's CDR3 is CASCQDRSYNEQFF. Here the CDR3 DNA reads TGCGCCAGCTGTCAGGACAGGTCCTACAATGAGCAGTTCTTC.

The J gene is TRBJ2-7, the V gene TRBV6-4; D is unresolved. V was clipped by 11 bases and J by 3 bases, with 20 bases between them. Per germline, CDR1 MRHNA and CDR2 SNTAGT. The CDR3 consists of 14 residues. DNA of the CDR3: TGTGCCCCACGTGAGATGGGGTGGCTCTACGAGCAGTACTTC. Its protein is CAPREMGWLYEQYF.

The table lists this clonotype with many counts. The chain couples TRBV5-1 to TRBJ1-1; 7 bases fit TRBD1. V lost 5 bases to trimming and J lost 1 base; unmatched junction nucleotides: 5. Germline V gene sequence: CDR1 SGHRS, CDR2 YFSETQ. The CDR3 totals 14 residues. The CDR3 DNA follows: TGCGCCAGCAGTATGACAGGGAGGAACACTGAAGCTTTCTTT. It codes for CASSMTGRNTEAFF.

The V call is TRBV2, the J call TRBJ2-5, with TRBD1 as a possible D gene (6 bases). CDR1 SNHLY and CDR2 FYNNEI come from the germline V gene. CDR3 length: 12 residues. V shed 8 bases and J shed 0 bases, with 7 bases lying between them. The CDR3 sequence: CASAGDQETQYF. For the CDR3, the DNA is TGTGCCAGCGCAGGGGACCAAGAGACCCAGTACTTC.

The chain links TRBV4-2 to TRBJ2-5, with D perhaps TRBD1 (5 bases). This CDR3 comprises 14 residues. V was shortened by 0 bases and J by 7 bases, with 12 bases between the two germline ends. Germline V gene lookup returns CDR1 LGHNA and CDR2 YNFKEQ. CDR3 region: CASSQEGVRGTQYF. The CDR3 nucleotides are TGTGCCAGCAGCCAAGAAGGGGTTCGAGGGACCCAGTACTTC.

The V gene is TRBV4-2, the J gene TRBJ2-1, with TRBD2 identical over 8 bases. J was trimmed by 2 bases and V by 0 bases; bases with no gene match: 3. Germline CDR1 reads LGHNA; CDR2 reads YNFKEQ. This CDR3 is 16 amino acids long. The CDR3 loop is CASSQEGGRTYNEQFF. The CDR3 DNA sequence: TGTGCCAGCAGCCAAGAGGGCGGGAGGACCTACAATGAGCAGTTCTTC.

This clonotype was counted between two and nine times. The chain has TRBV20-1 and TRBJ2-1; 12 bases line up with TRBD2. The CDR3 is 15 amino acids. V shed 3 bases and J 5 bases; nucleotides not matched to a gene: 5. The germline gives CDR1 DFQATT, CDR2 SNEGSKA (reference sequence). The CDR3 region has the DNA TGCAGTGCTAGCCGGGGACTAGCGGGTAACAATGAGCAGTTCTTC. This codes for CSASRGLAGNNEQFF.

This clonotype was seen at least ten times. CDR3 in DNA: TGTGCCAGCGGAGAAACCAATGAGCAGTTCTTC. Translating it yields CASGETNEQFF. The rearrangement joins TRBV6-5 to TRBJ2-1; D not certain. Trimming removed 8 bases at V and 6 bases at J, with 8 bases between. The CDR3 totals 11 residues. In germline, CDR1 is MNHEY, CDR2 SVGAGI.

The chain recombines TRBV6-4 with TRBJ2-2; 14 bases line up with TRBD2. This CDR3 is 18 amino acids long. Germline V gene sequence: CDR1 MRHNA, CDR2 SNTAGT. The trim removed 5 bases at V and 4 bases at J, leaving 9 bases unmatched. The CDR3 DNA reads TGTGCCAGCAGTCCGACTAGCGGGAGGGCCTTAGGCACCGGGGAGCTGTTTTTT. It yields the protein CASSPTSGRALGTGELFF.

In its sample, this clonotype was seen many times. The V call is TRBV29-1, the J call TRBJ1-2, with D unresolved. Per the germline V gene, CDR1 is SQVTM and CDR2 is ANQGSEA. The length of the CDR3 is 14 residues. V lost 5 bases and J lost 1, with 14 bases in between. CDR3 sequence reads: CSVKAPGVNYGYTF. In DNA form, the CDR3 reads TGCAGCGTTAAAGCCCCCGGAGTTAACTATGGCTACACCTTC.

J is TRBJ2-7 and V is TRBV5-1; 12 bases fit TRBD1. J was trimmed by 7 bases and V by 0 bases; bases with no gene match: 5. The CDR3 covers 15 residues. CDR1 SGHRS and CDR2 YFSETQ come from the germline V gene. The CDR3 DNA sequence: TGCGCCAGCAGCTTGGACGGGACAGGGGGCTATGAGCAGTACTTC. This encodes CASSLDGTGGYEQYF.

This clonotype was picked up a small number of times. V gene TRBV27 combines with J gene TRBJ2-5, with 10 bases lining up with TRBD2. The CDR3 totals 15 residues. V lost 5 bases to trimming and J lost 2 bases; unmatched junction nucleotides: 5. CDR1 MNHEY and CDR2 SMNVEV come from the germline V gene (reference sequence). The CDR3 DNA is TGTGCCAGCAGTCCTCTAGCGGGAGTACAAGAGACCCAGTACTTC. Protein product: CASSPLAGVQETQYF.

This clonotype was picked up many times. CDR3 amino acids: CASSLTSGRWISYEQYF. The CDR3 nucleotides read TGTGCCAGCAGCCTTACTAGCGGGAGATGGATTTCCTACGAGCAGTACTTC. V is TRBV7-9 and J is TRBJ2-7; 11 bases align to TRBD2. After removal of 5 bases from V and 1 base from J, the junction contained 10 bases not matched to a gene. CDR1 and CDR2 (germline): SEHNR, FQNEAQ (reference sequence). The CDR3 contains 17 residues.

Many counts were recorded for this clonotype. The V and J genes are TRBV5-1 and TRBJ1-1, with D possibly matching TRBD1 (6 bases). With 0 bases removed from V and 2 bases from J, the gap between germline ends came to 11 bases. Germline V gene sequence: CDR1 SGHRS, CDR2 YFSETQ. The CDR3 covers 15 residues. DNA of the CDR3: TGCGCCAGCAGCTTGGTCGGGACACAAAACACTGAAGCTTTCTTT. This encodes CASSLVGTQNTEAFF.

This clonotype was picked up a small number of times. This chain uses TRBV7-2 with TRBJ2-1; D possibly corresponds to TRBD2 (6 bases). The V gene's germline CDR1 is SGHTA and CDR2 FQGNSA. This CDR3 is built from 14 residues. V was trimmed by 5 bases and J by 6 bases, leaving 14 bases between them. CDR3 bases: TGTGCCAGCAGCCGACCGGGAGACCCCAATGAGCAGTTCTTC. Its protein product is CASSRPGDPNEQFF. Full variable domain (missing parts from reference TRBV7-2 and TRBJ2-1): GAGVSQSPSNKVTEKGKDVELRCDPISGHTALYWYRQSLGQGLEFLIYFQGNSAPDKSGLPSDRFSAERTGGSVSTLTIQRTQQEDSAVYLCASSRPGDPNEQFFGPGTRLTVL.

This clonotype was counted only a few times. The chain links TRBV28 to TRBJ2-3; a weak D match, TRBD2 (6 bases). This CDR3 comprises 15 residues. Trimming removed 5 bases from V and 5 bases from J, with 17 bases in between. CDR1 MDHEN and CDR2 SYDVKM come from the germline V gene. The CDR3 DNA is TGTGCCAGCAGTACGACTAGTTTTCGAAGAGATACGCAGTATTTT. Translation gives CASSTTSFRRDTQYF.

The chain has TRBV2 and TRBJ2-1; 8 positions match TRBD1. The junction had 10 bases not matched to a gene; V was cut back by 5 bases and J by 4 bases. There are 16 residues in the CDR3. Per the germline V gene, CDR1 is SNHLY and CDR2 is FYNNEI. CDR3: CASSPTWTGWYNEQFF. The CDR3 DNA reads as TGTGCCAGCAGTCCGACCTGGACAGGGTGGTACAATGAGCAGTTCTTC.

The chain joins TRBV20-1 to TRBJ2-1, with 7 bases that match TRBD2. The germline V gene has CDR1 DFQATT and CDR2 SNEGSKA (reference sequence). The CDR3 sequence is 14 residues long. With 6 bases clipped from V and 6 bases from J, the junction kept 11 bases outside the gene matches. CDR3 sequence (DNA): TGCAGTGCAAAAAGCGGGGTCAGTAGCAATGAGCAGTTCTTC. Translating gives CSAKSGVSSNEQFF.

This clonotype was seen a handful of times. This rearrangement joins TRBV20-1 to TRBJ1-5; D not resolved. CDR1 DFQATT and CDR2 SNEGSKA come from the germline V gene (reference sequence). The V end was cut by 5 bases, the J end by 4 bases, with 9 bases between. The CDR3 length is 12 residues. CDR3 coding DNA: TGCAGTGCTTCGGTCCCGAATCAGCCCCAGCATTTT. This codes for CSASVPNQPQHF.

Only a few counts were recorded for this clonotype. The chain couples TRBV7-2 to TRBJ2-3, with D uncertain. Germline CDR1 and CDR2: SGHTA and FQGNSA. The length of the CDR3 is 14 residues. Trimming removed 2 bases at V and 7 bases at J, with 13 bases between. The CDR3 is CASSLWRDTNTQYF. CDR3 sequence (DNA): TGTGCCAGCAGCTTATGGCGCGATACGAATACGCAGTATTTT.